This T cell receptor beta chain was found in a study of CD8 T cell repertoires and HIV-1 epitope variants. Study as a whole: Controls were a CMV, EBV and flu peptide pool, Ebola AY9 negative control, and no-peptide well. Study observations and caveats: Of under ten antigen-specific beta clonotypes, six or seven appeared to cross-react with escape variants.

For this clone: Its antigen is undetermined.

Survey-depth immunoSEQ sequencing covered TCR beta CDR3 regions. Only in-frame clones appear in the TCRdb table, and some are missing; sequencing was by immunoSEQ multiplex PCR. The sample yields about 2,600 clones, approximately 64% seen once. In germline, CDR1 is SGDLS, CDR2 YYNGEE. This CDR3 is built from 16 residues. Trimming stripped 4 bases from V and 4 bases from J, with 20 bases between. The rearrangement uses TRBV9 and TRBJ1-2, with no clear D. Sequenced sample: cultured CD8+ T cells derived from PBMCs. The TCR comes from a male donor with HIV. CDR3 in amino acids: CASSPADARPLYGYTF. As DNA, the CDR3 is TGTGCCAGCAGCCCCGCGGACGCCAGGCCACTCTATGGCTACACCTTC.